A few counts support the clone carrying this T cell receptor (beta chain). This entry is derived from a study of T cells in Graves' hyperthyroidism and ophthalmopathy. V gave up 1 base and J gave up 8 bases, with 18 bases separating them. CDR3 length equals 15 residues. Germline loops: CDR1 DFQATT, CDR2 SNEGSKA (reference sequence). RNA transcripts provided the source from which TCR beta CDR3 regions were amplified. When the TCR CDR3 underwent first-round RT-PCR, the HTBI primer set was used. TCRdb itself ran the multiplex PCR reads through MiXCR, one entry per CDR3 protein. The table lists hundreds of thousands of distinct CDR3 sequences, approximately 13% of them singletons, with 34% in the top ten.

V gene TRBV20-1 combines with J gene TRBJ2-1; D perhaps matches TRBD2 (6 bases). The sequencing sample was made of blood. The clonotype was recovered from a woman in her thirties or forties with Graves' ophthalmopathy. CDR3 DNA: TGCAGTGCTAGAGTCCTGCGGGATCGGTATGATGAGCAGTTCTTC. Translating gives CSARVLRDRYDEQFF.